Presented here are 13 T cell receptor beta chains from one specimen sequenced in a study of Ad26.COV2.S vaccination and SARS-CoV-2 variants. This table comes from immunoSEQ multiplex PCR, and its TCRdb copy is limited to in-frame clones, with some not included. The top ten hold roughly 7.4% of the sample, which has a few hundred thousand clones, about four fifths seen once. As for treatment: roughly 19 received Ad26.COV2.S at low or high dose, single or two shots; five or six received placebo; per-sample allocation not given. Sampling occurred on day 63 after the first vaccine or placebo injection. The source was peripheral blood, collected in a trial of Ad26.COV2.S vaccine versus placebo. These receptor sequences come from a person between 18 and 59 years old who received the Ad26.COV2.S COVID-19 vaccine or a placebo.

The CDR3 spells CASSLTLNYGYTF. In DNA, the CDR3 is TGTGCCAGCAGCTTAACGCTTAACTATGGCTACACCTTC. The chain carries TRBV7-2 and TRBJ1-2; D unresolved. The germline V and J ends were trimmed by 2 bases and 1 base, with 5 bases remaining between them. CDR3 length equals 13 residues. CDR1 and CDR2 from the germline V gene are SGHTA and FQGNSA.

Of note for this clone: Other DNA sequences in the sample encode the same CDR3. The chain couples TRBV2 to TRBJ1-2, with D hard to call. Trimming pared 4 bases from V and 4 bases from J, leaving 10 bases between. This CDR3 is 13 amino acids long. The V gene's germline CDR1 is SNHLY and CDR2 FYNNEI. In DNA form, the CDR3 reads TGTGCCAGCAGTGGTTACGGCTTCTATGGCTACACCTTC. Translation gives CASSGYGFYGYTF.

A few counts support this clone. At one end, the junction sequence differs from germline, possibly due to a read error. The CDR3: CASTLQGYDYGYTF. CDR3 nucleotides: TGTGCCAGCACCTTACAGGGGTATGACTATGGCTACACCTTC. The chain joins TRBV7-2 to TRBJ1-2, with 7 bases identical to TRBD1. CDR1 SGHTA and CDR2 FQGNSA come from the germline V gene. The CDR3 is 14 amino acids.

The V gene is TRBV5-1, the J gene TRBJ2-7; D might be TRBD1 (5 bases). Germline V gene sequence: CDR1 SGHRS, CDR2 YFSETQ. The V gene lost 0 bases and the J gene lost 2 bases, with 18 bases spanning the gap. There are 17 residues in the CDR3. CDR3 sequence (DNA): TGCGCCAGCAGCTTGGAGTTGGGGCAGCCTAGAGCCTACGAGCAGTACTTC. This encodes CASSLELGQPRAYEQYF.

This clone occurred a few times. CDR3 region: CASSSSSSGANVLTF. As DNA, the CDR3 is TGTGCCAGCAGTAGCTCTAGCTCTGGGGCCAACGTCCTGACTTTC. The V and J genes are TRBV6-5 and TRBJ2-6; D gene uncertain. The germline CDR1 and CDR2 sequences are MNHEY and SVGAGI. Trimming shortened V by 5 bases and J by 0 bases, and 8 bases separated the two germline ends. This CDR3 has 15 amino acids.

The V and J genes are TRBV11-2 and TRBJ2-5; TRBD1 matches 7 bases. The CDR3 loop spans 17 amino acids. Per germline, CDR1 SGHAT and CDR2 FQNNGV. V gave up 0 bases and J gave up 7 bases; unmatched junction bases: 14. CDR3 amino acids: CASSLDYGRGGAGTQYF. The CDR3 coding sequence is TGTGCCAGCAGCTTAGATTACGGAAGAGGGGGCGCCGGGACCCAGTACTTC.

This sequence joins TRBV10-2 and TRBJ2-1; D is uncertain. The CDR3 runs to 11 residues. Per the germline V gene, CDR1 is WSHSY and CDR2 is SAAADI. With 6 bases removed from V and 9 bases from J, the gap between germline ends came to 9 bases. The DNA for the CDR3 is TGCGCCAGCAGACAGAGAAGTGAGCAGTTCTTC. This sequence encodes CASRQRSEQFF.

The genes are TRBV5-1 and TRBJ2-1; D uncertain. There are 12 residues in the CDR3. V gave up 3 bases and J gave up 5 bases, with 6 bases separating them. Germline V gene sequence: CDR1 SGHRS, CDR2 YFSETQ. CDR3 in amino acids: CASSSEDNEQFF. The CDR3 DNA is TGCGCCAGCAGCTCCGAGGACAATGAGCAGTTCTTC.

The chain links TRBV9 to TRBJ1-5, with 9 bases identical to TRBD1. Trimming cost V 2 bases and J 9 bases; bases outside gene matches: 9. The length of the CDR3 is 15 residues. Germline V gene lookup returns CDR1 SGDLS and CDR2 YYNGEE. This CDR3 reads CASSVWGQGRAPQHF. In DNA, the CDR3 is TGTGCCAGCAGCGTTTGGGGACAGGGACGGGCGCCCCAGCATTTT.

A remark on this clone: Germline is not matched at one junction end, which may reflect a read error. The rearrangement joins TRBV5-8 to TRBJ1-5; D unclear. The CDR3 extends over 13 amino acids. Germline loops: CDR1 SGHTS, CDR2 YDEGEE. As DNA, the CDR3 is TGTGCCAGCAGCTGGGGAGGGAATCCGCCCCAGCATTTT. As protein: CASSWGGNPPQHF. Supplemented by reference TRBV5-8 and TRBJ1-5, the full variable domain reads EAGVTQSPTHLIKTRGQQATLRCSPISGHTSVYWYQQALGLGLQFLLWYDEGEERNRGNFPPRFSGRQFPNYSSELNVNALELEDSALYLCASSWGGNPPQHFGDGTRLSIL.

The chain combines TRBV19 with TRBJ1-5; TRBD1 aligns across 7 bases. V lost 5 bases, J lost 4 bases, and 2 bases stayed unmatched. Germline values: CDR1 LNHDA, CDR2 SQIVND (reference sequence). This CDR3 comprises 13 residues. This CDR3 reads CASSSQGNQPQHF. The CDR3 bases are TGTGCCAGTAGTTCACAGGGGAATCAGCCCCAGCATTTT.

The chain carries TRBV6-5 and TRBJ1-4, with 7 bases fitting TRBD1. Germline CDR1 is MNHEY and CDR2 is SVGAGI. V gave up 2 bases and J gave up 5 bases; unmatched junction bases: 8. The CDR3 is 16 amino acids. CDR3 nucleotide sequence: TGTGCCAGCAGTTACCCTTCGACAGGGTCCAATGAAAAACTGTTTTTT. Translated: CASSYPSTGSNEKLFF.

This clone appeared a single time. The chain is built from TRBV11-3 and TRBJ2-5, with 7 bases matching TRBD2. Germline V gene lookup returns CDR1 SGHNT and CDR2 YENEEA. The J segment lost 5 bases and the V segment lost 2 bases, leaving 2 bases of the junction unmatched. The CDR3 runs 13 residues. In DNA, the CDR3 is TGTGCCAGCAGCTTACGGCGGGGGGAGACCCAGTACTTC. It specifies CASSLRRGETQYF.